The sample holds a few counts of the clone carrying this T cell receptor beta chain. Original processing notes: Amplification from reference gene primers served as the basis for estimated nucleated cell counts. The method was immunoSEQ multiplex PCR; TCRdb's version includes in-frame clones alone and lacks a portion of them. D and trimming come from the DNA, and the V and J calls and clone size come from that table. The profile shows roughly 120,000 clones, about two thirds of them singletons. The data derive from a study of blood T cell repertoires in COVID-19. The wider study: The cDNA or gDNA used as material had been derived from T cells, B-cell-depleted T cells, or PBMCs.

V was clipped by 0 bases and J by 5 bases; unmatched bases: 5. The CDR3 length is 16 residues. CDR1 SGHRS and CDR2 YFSETQ come from the germline V gene. The chain is built from TRBV5-1 and TRBJ2-5, with 12 bases fitting TRBD2. Specimen: peripheral blood. The sequence derives from a human donor with acute or convalescent COVID-19. The donor label of this sample is uncertain. The CDR3 reads CASSLGTSGVGETQYF. CDR3 nucleotides: TGCGCCAGCAGCTTGGGGACTAGCGGGGTTGGGGAGACCCAGTACTTC. The variable domain in full, with the rest retrieved from reference TRBV5-1 and TRBJ2-5, is KAGVTQTPRYLIKTRGQQVTLSCSPISGHRSVSWYQQTPGQGLQFLFEYFSETQRNKGNFPGRFSGRQFSNSRSEMNVSTLELGDSALYLCASSLGTSGVGETQYFGPGTRLLVL.